The 20 T cell receptor beta chains presented below share a single source sample, sequenced in a study of Tregs in tolerant kidney transplant recipients. Only in-frame clones appear in the TCRdb table, and some are missing; sequencing was by immunoSEQ multiplex PCR. The sample has tens of thousands of clones, less than 90% seen once. Sample: CD4+ T cells from blood. The receptor source for this set is a human donor in good health.

The chain has TRBV28 and TRBJ2-3, with TRBD1 matching 8 bases. The trim removed 5 bases at V and 0 bases at J, leaving 1 base unmatched. CDR1 and CDR2 from the germline V gene are MDHEN and SYDVKM. This CDR3 is 14 amino acids long. The CDR3 region is CASSRQGSTDTQYF. The CDR3 region has the DNA TGTGCCAGCAGTCGACAGGGGAGCACAGATACGCAGTATTTT.

This clone was observed a handful of times. The chain links TRBV7-2 to TRBJ2-7, with 7 nucleotides matching TRBD2. CDR1 SGHTA and CDR2 FQGNSA come from the germline V gene. The CDR3 is 14 amino acids. The J segment lost 2 bases and the V segment lost 3 bases, leaving 4 bases of the junction unmatched. The DNA of the CDR3 is TGTGCCAGCAGCTTGGGGGAGGGCCCCTACGAGCAGTACTTC. Encoded protein: CASSLGEGPYEQYF.

The CDR3 protein is CASTHGIGSNTGELFF. The DNA for the CDR3 is TGTGCCAGCACCCACGGTATAGGGTCGAACACCGGGGAGCTGTTTTTT. This chain joins TRBV6-6 and TRBJ2-2; the D is unclear. The germline V gene has CDR1 MNHNY and CDR2 SVGAGI (reference sequence). The CDR3 is 16 amino acids. Trimming took off 7 bases at V and 0 bases at J, with 15 bases between the two ends.

J is TRBJ2-1 and V is TRBV28; 10 bases match TRBD2. The V gene end was trimmed by 6 bases and the J gene end by 5 bases; junction bases not matched to a gene: 7. Germline lookup yields CDR1 MDHEN and CDR2 SYDVKM. The CDR3 extends over 15 amino acids. CDR3 loop: CASSPSGRKNNEQFF. DNA for the CDR3: TGTGCCAGCAGCCCTAGCGGGAGAAAAAACAATGAGCAGTTCTTC.

The V gene is TRBV11-2, the J gene TRBJ2-3; no firm D call. The CDR3 loop spans 15 amino acids. The ends were cut back, 1 base at V and 0 bases at J, with 8 bases in the middle. CDR1 is SGHAT, CDR2 FQNNGV, per germline. Here the CDR3 DNA reads TGTGCCAGCAGCTTAGTAAGGGCCAGCACAGATACGCAGTATTTT. Its protein product is CASSLVRASTDTQYF.

The J gene is TRBJ2-5, the V gene TRBV7-2, with TRBD1 as a possible D gene (5 bases). This CDR3 comprises 13 residues. Germline CDR1 SGHTA, CDR2 FQGNSA. V gave up 1 base and J gave up 13 bases, with 16 bases separating them. The CDR3 sequence: CASSLVDSGVLYF. In DNA form, the CDR3 reads TGTGCCAGCAGCTTAGTAGACAGTGGTGTGCTGTACTTC.

This chain uses TRBV5-1 with TRBJ1-3, with D perhaps matching TRBD1 (6 bases). Trimming took 9 bases from V and 2 from J, leaving 12 bases between them. Germline assignment: CDR1 SGHRS and CDR2 YFSETQ. This CDR3 has 13 amino acids. The CDR3 nucleotides are TGCGCCACCCCAGGGGTCCCTGGAAACACCATATATTTT. Residues: CATPGVPGNTIYF.

This chain links TRBV6-6 with TRBJ2-7; D remains ambiguous. Trimming pared 0 bases from V and 7 bases from J, leaving 16 bases between. This CDR3 is built from 15 residues. CDR1 and CDR2 from the germline V gene are MNHNY and SVGAGI (reference sequence). CDR3 in amino acids: CASSYSMVGSWEQYF. The CDR3 DNA sequence: TGTGCCAGCAGTTACTCGATGGTCGGTAGCTGGGAGCAGTACTTC.

The CDR3, as DNA: TGTGCCAGCAGCAAACGCCGCACTGGCGGGAGGGCACAGACCCAGTACTTC. Translation: CASSKRRTGGRAQTQYF. The rearrangement links TRBV7-2 to TRBJ2-5; 9 bases map to TRBD2. In germline, CDR1 is SGHTA, CDR2 FQGNSA. This CDR3 region has 17 residues. Trimming cost V 5 bases and J 6 bases; bases outside gene matches: 16.

The chain links TRBV7-2 to TRBJ1-2; TRBD1 matches 7 bases. V shed 1 base and J 2 bases; nucleotides not matched to a gene: 13. The germline gives CDR1 SGHTA, CDR2 FQGNSA. The CDR3 runs to 18 residues. The CDR3 here is CASSLGPITGEGNYGYTF. The CDR3 DNA sequence: TGTGCCAGCAGCTTAGGCCCCATTACAGGGGAGGGAAACTATGGCTACACCTTC. Filled out from reference TRBV7-2 and TRBJ1-2, the complete variable domain reads GAGVSQSPSNKVTEKGKDVELRCDPISGHTALYWYRQSLGQGLEFLIYFQGNSAPDKSGLPSDRFSAERTGGSVSTLTIQRTQQEDSAVYLCASSLGPITGEGNYGYTFGSGTRLTVV.

This clone was detected a few times. This chain links TRBV7-6 with TRBJ1-1; no clear D. Trimming pared 1 base from V and 5 bases from J, leaving 8 bases between. Germline CDR1 reads SGHVS; CDR2 reads FNYEAQ. This CDR3 is built from 13 residues. The CDR3, as DNA: TGTGCCAGCAGCTTAGATGCGGGGACTGAAGCTTTCTTT. Its protein product is CASSLDAGTEAFF. The whole variable domain, remainder taken from reference TRBV7-6 and TRBJ1-1, is GAGVSQSPRYKVTKRGQDVALRCDPISGHVSLYWYRQALGQGPEFLTYFNYEAQQDKSGLPNDRFSAERPEGSISTLTIQRTEQRDSAMYRCASSLDAGTEAFFGQGTRLTVV.

The chain uses TRBV6-5 and TRBJ1-2; no reliable D call. Germline loops: CDR1 MNHEY, CDR2 SVGAGI. Trimming removed 5 bases from V and 10 bases from J, with 14 bases in between. The length of the CDR3 is 12 residues. The CDR3 sequence: CASSPGLGSYTF. Here the CDR3 DNA reads TGTGCCAGCAGTCCTGGACTGGGGTCCTACACCTTC.

This chain joins TRBV7-2 and TRBJ1-5, with a weak D call TRBD1 (6 bases). The CDR3 length is 15 residues. Germline CDR1 is SGHTA and CDR2 is FQGNSA. V dropped 5 bases and J dropped 1 base, with 12 bases sitting between them. CDR3 residues: CASSPQTGSNQPQHF. CDR3 in DNA: TGTGCCAGCAGCCCACAAACAGGGAGCAATCAGCCCCAGCATTTT.

The genes are TRBV7-2 and TRBJ2-3; 11 bases align to TRBD2. The CDR3 spans 16 residues. Looked up from germline, CDR1 is SGHTA and CDR2 is FQGNSA. V gave up 5 bases and J gave up 4 bases; unmatched junction bases: 8. CDR3 DNA: TGTGCCAGCAGCCGCCGGACTAGCGGGTTATCAGATACGCAGTATTTT. Protein product: CASSRRTSGLSDTQYF.

The chain combines TRBV13 with TRBJ2-1, with 7 nucleotides matching TRBD1. J was trimmed by 6 bases and V by 4 bases; bases with no gene match: 6. This CDR3 region has 14 residues. Germline V gene sequence: CDR1 PRHDT, CDR2 FYEKMQ (reference sequence). The chain's CDR3 is CASSSTGASNEQFF. In DNA form, the CDR3 reads TGTGCCAGCAGCTCAACAGGGGCCAGCAATGAGCAGTTCTTC.

The chain recombines TRBV10-2 with TRBJ1-5, with D possibly TRBD1 on 5 matching bases. In germline, CDR1 is WSHSY, CDR2 SAAADI. CDR3 length equals 13 residues. Between the trimmed V and J ends, which lost 7 bases and 6 bases, there was a span of 13 bases. Written as DNA, the CDR3 is TGCGCCAGCACCCCAGGGTACAGTCAGCCCCAGCATTTT. Amino acid sequence: CASTPGYSQPQHF.

This rearrangement joins TRBV11-3 to TRBJ1-1; D is ambiguous. This CDR3 is built from 12 residues. Germline CDR1 SGHNT, CDR2 YENEEA. The ends were cut back, 8 bases at V and 1 base at J, with 8 bases in the middle. CDR3 DNA sequence: TGTGCCAGCCTAGGGCCGAACACTGAAGCTTTCTTT. Translated, it gives CASLGPNTEAFF.

This chain links TRBV10-3 with TRBJ2-5, with TRBD1 identical over 9 bases. This CDR3 has 13 residues. Germline assignment: CDR1 ENHRY and CDR2 SYGVKD. V gave up 10 bases and J gave up 4 bases; unmatched junction bases: 7. The CDR3 loop is CARRQGDIETQYF. The DNA of the CDR3 is TGTGCCAGGAGACAGGGGGACATAGAGACCCAGTACTTC.

J is TRBJ2-7 and V is TRBV6-1; 9 nucleotides align to TRBD1. Germline CDR1 and CDR2: MNHNS and SASEGT. The J segment lost 3 bases and the V segment lost 6 bases, leaving 3 bases of the junction unmatched. The CDR3 is 13 residues long. The CDR3 spells CASRGTGIYEQYF. CDR3 coding DNA: TGTGCCAGCAGGGGGACAGGGATCTACGAGCAGTACTTC.

The V gene is TRBV7-9, the J gene TRBJ2-1; D call uncertain. The CDR3 consists of 14 residues. V gave up 2 bases and J gave up 8 bases, with 13 bases separating them. CDR1 and CDR2 (germline): SEHNR, FQNEAQ (reference sequence). The CDR3: CASSLNRREDEQFF. As DNA, the CDR3 is TGTGCCAGCAGCTTAAATCGCCGAGAGGATGAGCAGTTCTTC.